One sample yielded the 4 T cell receptor beta chains listed below, sequenced in a study of long-term antiretroviral therapy in people with HIV. Researchers ran immunoSEQ v3.0 at survey level. The table came from immunoSEQ multiplex PCR; TCRdb's copy has only in-frame clones and leaves some out. Of 20,000 to 25,000 clones listed, around 76% were seen once; the top ten hold around 4.9%. The source material was unsorted PBMCs, sampled 0.5 years after starting antiretroviral therapy. These receptors originate from a woman aged 40 to 50 with HIV.

The chain carries TRBV18 and TRBJ1-4; D might be TRBD1 (6 bases). CDR3 length: 15 residues. Looked up from germline, CDR1 is KGHSH and CDR2 is LQKENI. V lost 4 bases to trimming and J lost 6 bases, with 15 bases between them. This CDR3 is CASSRPGGADEKLFF. For the CDR3, the DNA is TGTGCCAGCTCACGACCGGGGGGCGCGGATGAAAAACTGTTTTTT.

The V call is TRBV9, the J call TRBJ2-2; 7 bases fit TRBD1. CDR3 size: 16 residues. The germline V gene encodes CDR1 SGDLS and CDR2 YYNGEE. Losses at the gene ends were 0 bases for V and 4 bases for J; bases not matched to a gene: 6. CDR3 loop: CASSVAPGQRTGELFF. CDR3 nucleotides: TGTGCCAGCAGCGTAGCCCCGGGACAGCGCACCGGGGAGCTGTTTTTT.

This clone is judged medium-sized. The J gene is TRBJ2-2, the V gene TRBV10-3; the D call may be TRBD1 or TRBD2 (5 bases each). CDR1 is ENHRY, CDR2 SYGVKD, per germline. V shed 11 bases and J shed 4 bases, with 17 bases lying between them. The CDR3 covers 14 residues. CDR3: CAAQGLEGTGELFF. The CDR3 DNA sequence: TGTGCCGCCCAGGGCCTCGAGGGCACCGGGGAGCTGTTTTTT.

The V and J genes are TRBV4-1 and TRBJ1-2; D might be TRBD1 (6 bases). The V gene's germline CDR1 is MGHRA and CDR2 YSYEKL. The CDR3 spans 16 residues. Trimming left V 2 bases short and J 8 bases short, with 21 bases between. CDR3 amino acids: CASSQPGRGTSKGYTF. The CDR3 DNA reads as TGCGCCAGCAGCCAACCCGGCAGGGGTACCTCTAAGGGCTACACCTTC.